Below are 18 T cell receptor beta chains sequenced from a single sample in a study of blood T cell repertoires in COVID-19 (dated by TCRdb to about 2020). Library generation was performed with the immunoSEQ multiplex PCR assay. TCRdb provides this immuneACCESS table in a form limited to in-frame rearrangements. Some clones are lacking; in checked studies, under half of them reflect an unresolved V gene, and why the rest are absent is not known. The sample table lists around 57,000 clones, roughly 82% of them with a count of one. The top ten constitute roughly 22% of the sample. Sequencing was carried out using peripheral blood. These receptors originate from an older woman with acute or convalescent COVID-19.

The CDR3 DNA reads as TGTGCCAGCAGCGGACTAGCGGGGGTGTTCCACGAGCAGTACTTC. Translation: CASSGLAGVFHEQYF. The V call is TRBV11-3, the J call TRBJ2-7; the match to TRBD2 covers 13 bases. Germline CDR1 is SGHNT and CDR2 is YENEEA. The CDR3 consists of 15 residues. Trimming cost V 5 bases and J 5 bases; bases outside gene matches: 6. Together with reference TRBV11-3 and TRBJ2-7, the CDR3 gives the full variable domain: EAGVVQSPRYKIIEKKQPVAFWCNPISGHNTLYWYLQNLGQGPELLIRYENEEAVDDSQLPKDRFSAERLKGVDSTLKIQPAELGDSAVYLCASSGLAGVFHEQYFGPGTRLTVT.

V is TRBV15 and J is TRBJ1-6; D ambiguous. V lost 3 bases to trimming and J lost 7 bases, with 7 bases between them. The CDR3 runs to 13 residues. From germline, CDR1 is LNHNV and CDR2 YYDKDF (reference sequence). CDR3 region: CATSSMRNSPLHF. CDR3 in DNA: TGTGCCACCAGCAGTATGAGGAATTCACCCCTCCACTTT.

The gene calls are TRBV29-1 and TRBJ1-1; D is unresolved. The germline V and J ends were trimmed by 8 bases and 4 bases, with 11 bases remaining between them. The germline V gene has CDR1 SQVTM and CDR2 ANQGSEA. The CDR3 length is 11 residues. The DNA for the CDR3 is TGCAGCCCCCTGGAGGGCACTGAAGCTTTCTTT. Its protein product is CSPLEGTEAFF.

This rearrangement joins TRBV27 to TRBJ2-7; 8 bases are a match to TRBD1. There are 14 residues in the CDR3. Looked up from germline, CDR1 is MNHEY and CDR2 is SMNVEV (reference sequence). The J segment lost 1 base and the V segment lost 6 bases, leaving 5 bases of the junction unmatched. CDR3 coding DNA: TGTGCCAGCAGCGTACAGGGGGGTTCCTACGAGCAGTACTTC. Protein sequence: CASSVQGGSYEQYF.

The chain uses TRBV19 and TRBJ1-5; D is undetermined. CDR1 and CDR2 from the germline V gene are LNHDA and SQIVND (reference sequence). The CDR3 runs to 9 residues. Trimming stripped 9 bases from V and 9 bases from J, with 6 bases between. CDR3 loop: CARGGPQHF. The CDR3 DNA reads TGTGCCAGAGGAGGGCCCCAGCATTTT.

The chain employs TRBV4-1 and TRBJ1-2; D remains ambiguous. V dropped 5 bases and J dropped 7 bases, with 14 bases sitting between them. The CDR3 spans 13 residues. The V gene's germline CDR1 is MGHRA and CDR2 YSYEKL. The CDR3 protein is CASSTLRFGGYTF. DNA for the CDR3: TGCGCCAGCAGCACCCTCAGGTTCGGTGGCTACACCTTC.

The V and J genes are TRBV6-2 or TRBV6-3 and TRBJ1-1; TRBD1 is a possible D gene (5 bases). Germline CDR1 is MNHEY and CDR2 is SVGEGT. Trimming removed 2 bases at V and 0 bases at J, with 7 bases between. The CDR3 spans 14 residues. The CDR3 here is CASSYDRLNTEAFF. In DNA, the CDR3 is TGTGCCAGCAGTTACGACAGATTGAACACTGAAGCTTTCTTT.

The chain is built from TRBV10-3 and TRBJ2-2; a weak D match, TRBD1 (6 bases). Trimming pared 2 bases from V and 0 bases from J, leaving 7 bases between. The CDR3 has 15 amino acids. CDR1 and CDR2 (germline): ENHRY, SYGVKD. CDR3 nucleotide sequence: TGTGCCATCAGTGAGGAGGGGGCGAACACCGGGGAGCTGTTTTTT. Protein product: CAISEEGANTGELFF.

The V gene is TRBV2, the J gene TRBJ1-1, with TRBD1 matching over 11 bases. The CDR3 contains 16 residues. Germline loops: CDR1 SNHLY, CDR2 FYNNEI. Losses at the gene ends were 6 bases for V and 1 base for J; bases not matched to a gene: 7. The CDR3 loop is CASRPGQGVWNTEAFF. As DNA, the CDR3 is TGTGCCAGCAGGCCGGGACAGGGGGTTTGGAACACTGAAGCTTTCTTT.

V is TRBV7-8 and J is TRBJ1-1; D may be TRBD1 (5 bases). Per germline, CDR1 SGHVS and CDR2 FQNEAQ. V gave up 11 bases and J gave up 1 base, with 8 bases separating them. The CDR3 length is 11 residues. The CDR3 DNA reads TGTGCCGTCGGACAGAACACTGAAGCTTTCTTT. Protein: CAVGQNTEAFF.

The V gene is TRBV4-1, the J gene TRBJ2-1; weak D call: TRBD2 (6 bases). The germline V gene has CDR1 MGHRA and CDR2 YSYEKL. This CDR3 spans 15 amino acids. Trimming took off 1 base at V and 4 bases at J, with 11 bases between the two ends. The CDR3 coding sequence is TGCGCCAGCAGCCAAGGCCTTAGCGGTTACAATGAGCAGTTCTTC. It translates to CASSQGLSGYNEQFF.

This clone was observed many times. The junction differs from germline at one of its ends, possibly a read error. The chain is built from TRBV5-1 and TRBJ1-4; TRBD1 matches 7 bases. The germline V gene has CDR1 SGHRS and CDR2 YFSETQ. The CDR3 totals 15 residues. The CDR3, as DNA: TGCGCCAGCAGTTTGGTGGGGACAGCTAATGAAAAACTGTTTTTT. The encoded protein is CASSLVGTANEKLFF.

The rearrangement uses TRBV9 and TRBJ1-2, with D maybe TRBD1 (5 bases). From germline, CDR1 is SGDLS and CDR2 YYNGEE. Trimming cost V 0 bases and J 7 bases, with 7 bases left between them. The CDR3 consists of 12 residues. CDR3 loop: CASSVVRGGYTF. The CDR3 DNA sequence: TGTGCCAGCAGCGTAGTTAGGGGTGGCTACACCTTC.

The genes are TRBV27 and TRBJ1-6; D remains unclear. Deletions cut 8 bases from V and 5 bases from J, with 7 bases between. The length of the CDR3 is 12 residues. Germline CDR1 MNHEY, CDR2 SMNVEV (reference sequence). CDR3 loop: CASGGNNSPLHF. The CDR3 DNA is TGTGCCAGCGGCGGAAATAATTCACCCCTCCACTTT.

V gene TRBV30 combines with J gene TRBJ1-5; maybe TRBD1 (5 bases). This CDR3 has 13 residues. Germline-derived CDR1 and CDR2 are GTSNPN and SVGIG (reference sequence). V shed 0 bases and J shed 2 bases, with 5 bases lying between them. This CDR3 reads CAWSVQGNQPQHF. In nucleotides, the CDR3 is TGTGCCTGGAGTGTACAGGGCAATCAGCCCCAGCATTTT.

The chain joins TRBV25-1 to TRBJ2-3; D is ambiguous. Germline loops: CDR1 MGHDK, CDR2 SYGVNS. The V and J ends lost 3 bases and 1 base respectively, with 5 bases between them. The CDR3 is made up of 13 amino acids. CDR3 in amino acids: CASSEAGTDTQYF. The CDR3 DNA reads as TGTGCCAGCAGTGAGGCAGGCACAGATACGCAGTATTTT.

J is TRBJ1-2 and V is TRBV5-4, with 7 bases identical to TRBD1. Germline V lookup: CDR1 SGHNT, CDR2 YYREEE (reference sequence). V dropped 5 bases and J dropped 8; count of bases not matched to a gene: 6. CDR3 length equals 12 residues. CDR3 sequence reads: CASSYDRDGYTF. In DNA form, the CDR3 reads TGTGCCAGCAGTTACGACAGGGACGGCTACACCTTC.

The genes are TRBV6-1 and TRBJ2-7; no clear D gene. Germline lookup yields CDR1 MNHNS and CDR2 SASEGT. There are 13 residues in the CDR3. Trimming stripped 3 bases from V and 12 bases from J, with 18 bases between. The CDR3 coding sequence is TGTGCCAGCAGTGACCTTCCGCGGCCCCGTCGGTACTTC. This encodes CASSDLPRPRRYF.